What follows is one T cell receptor (beta chain) and its context. This receptor's antigen is unknown. Base qualities are not at hand, and no much larger clone is one base apart. The CDR3, from cysteine to phenylalanine, totals 17 residues. Only the CDR3 part of the read is kept: 51 bases, read in frame from the first base. V drops 0 bases and J drops 0 bases, leaving 9 bases in between. CDR1 is given as SGHTA and CDR2 as FQGNSA, both from the germline V gene. The data derive from a study of blood T cell repertoires in COVID-19 (dated by TCRdb to 2019 to 2021). The study in broad terms: Samples from collaborators originated in the United States, Italy and Spain and spanned both the acute and convalescent phases of COVID-19. The material from the prospective study consisted of cDNA or gDNA derived from T cells, B-cell-depleted T cells, or PBMCs. Deeply sampled blood TCRbeta repertoires from subjects exposed to, actively infected with, or recovered from COVID-19 were included in the dataset. The repertoires were released in a freely available public database meant as a resource for research on the immune response to SARS-CoV-2. The samples were drawn from the first 160 participants of the ongoing ImmuneRACE study and from some 1,300 subjects provided by 6 global collaborators. The sample metadata nearly always contained a de-identified subject ID, COVID-19 status, age in years and sex. Where available, HLA class I and class II types were obtained from metadata supplied by the sample provider rather than from assay-based typing.

Each collaborating institution followed its own protocols to collect whole blood in K2EDTA tubes. For TCRbeta analysis, collaborator samples were shipped as frozen whole blood, as isolated PBMCs, or as DNA extracted from either sample type. TCRbeta CDR3 regions were amplified from genomic DNA by means of the immunoSEQ Assay, a bias-controlled multiplex PCR. As for the authors' bioinformatics: Within the assay, amplification of reference gene primers was used to estimate how many nucleated cells each sample contained. Sequence reads were collapsed and filtered to measure the absolute abundance of every unique TCRbeta CDR3 rearrangement. For each sample, productive Simpson clonality was calculated as the square root of Simpson's diversity index across productive rearrangements. TCRdb provides this immuneACCESS table in a form limited to in-frame rearrangements. Some clones are lacking; in checked studies, under half of them reflect an unresolved V gene, and why the rest are absent is not known. V, J and clone size were drawn from that table, and D and trimming were deduced from the DNA. Present in this sample are about 98,000 clones, around 82% of which were seen just once. Around 9.9% of the sample is taken by the ten largest.

Study-level results and caveats: How much clinical and demographic metadata was included differed by source and by participant, and the metadata was provided uncurated.

The receptor's source is a man between 65 and 79 years old with active or convalescent COVID-19. The sequence is built from TRBV7-2 and TRBJ1-6; the D gene identity is not certain. Input material: peripheral blood. CDR3 reads: CASSLAGRSSYNSPLHF. The sequenced DNA is TGTGCCAGCAGCTTAGCGGGTCGGAGCTCCTATAATTCACCCCTCCACTTT.